The clone carrying this TCR beta chain was counted a few times. Original handling: Nucleated cell number was recorded as an estimate derived from reference gene primer amplification. Repertoires were generated with immunoSEQ multiplex PCR, while TCRdb's copy carries only in-frame clones and drops some. V and J calls and clone size are those listed in that table; D and trimming were worked out from the DNA. The table has tens of thousands of clones, more than 60% seen once. This record comes from a study of blood T cell repertoires in COVID-19. Study at large: Spain, Italy and the United States supplied samples that represented acute and convalescent COVID-19. T cells, B-cell-depleted T cells, or PBMCs supplied cDNA or gDNA.

V lost 7 bases and J 5 bases, leaving 15 bases between the germline ends. Germline loops: CDR1 MDHEN, CDR2 SYDVKM. This CDR3 is built from 14 residues. The chain has TRBV28 and TRBJ1-5; perhaps TRBD1 as D (6 bases). The TCR was taken from a man aged 65 to 85 with acute or convalescent COVID-19. The source material was peripheral blood. The CDR3, as DNA: TGTGCCAGCATCCAGGGGCAGGGCGATCAGCCCCAGCATTTT. Translating gives CASIQGQGDQPQHF. Full variable domain (remainder filled in from reference TRBV28 and TRBJ1-5): DVKVTQSSRYLVKRTGEKVFLECVQDMDHENMFWYRQDPGLGLRLIYFSYDVKMKEKGDIPEGYSVSREKKERFSLILESASTNQTSMYLCASIQGQGDQPQHFGDGTRLSIL.